This TCR beta chain came from a study of T cells in Graves' hyperthyroidism and ophthalmopathy. Study-wide points: Ophthalmopathy got predicted by the model a median around 6.8 months before its onset. Separating ophthalmopathy from stable hyperthyroidism was achieved by a 13 V-J model.

For ophthalmopathy patients, the Clinical Activity Score was at least 3 and the NOSPECS grade at least 4; duration was under 3 months. Each 10 ml fresh peripheral blood draw supplied the PBMCs. As to this clonotype: The target antigen is unknown.

This CDR3 contains 14 residues. Germline CDR1 is DFQATT and CDR2 is SNEGSKA (reference sequence). Trimming cost V 6 bases and J 4 bases; bases outside gene matches: 12. It was RNA transcripts that yielded the amplified TCR beta CDR3 regions. HTBI primers were used for first-round RT-PCR of the TCR CDR3. TCRdb recomputed calls from the multiplex PCR reads with MiXCR, one row per CDR3 protein. The sample comprises fewer than 250,000 distinct CDR3 sequences, more than 20% of which are singletons, and roughly 35% rests with the top ten. The sequence was obtained from a woman aged 35 to 49 with Graves' ophthalmopathy. The V and J genes are TRBV20-1 and TRBJ2-7; 7 positions match TRBD1. What was sequenced was blood. CDR3 DNA sequence: TGCAGTGCCATCTCTGGGACAGACCTATACGAGCAGTACTTC. It encodes CSAISGTDLYEQYF.